This TCR beta chain came from a study of blood T cell repertoires in COVID-19. Study details: The United States, Italy and Spain were the sources of the acute and convalescent COVID-19 samples. In each case, the material was cDNA or gDNA derived from T cells, B-cell-depleted T cells, or PBMCs.

The germline gives CDR1 SGHNT, CDR2 YENEEA. J gave up 10 bases and V 5 bases, and 5 bases lay outside the gene matches. The length of the CDR3 is 12 residues. Authors' data handling: Estimated nucleated cell counts came from reference gene primer amplification. The table came from immunoSEQ multiplex PCR; TCRdb's copy has only in-frame clones and leaves some out. V and J calls and clone size are copied from that table; D and trimming were computed from the DNA. The sample holds 95,000 to 100,000 clones; about 88% are singletons and the top ten take 15% to 20%. This sequence originates from a woman in her fifties or sixties with acute or convalescent COVID-19. This chain joins TRBV11-3 and TRBJ1-1, with 9 bases fitting TRBD1. The sequenced sample consisted of peripheral blood. The CDR3 region is CASSQTGGVAFF. CDR3 nucleotides: TGTGCCAGCAGCCAAACAGGGGGCGTAGCTTTCTTT.